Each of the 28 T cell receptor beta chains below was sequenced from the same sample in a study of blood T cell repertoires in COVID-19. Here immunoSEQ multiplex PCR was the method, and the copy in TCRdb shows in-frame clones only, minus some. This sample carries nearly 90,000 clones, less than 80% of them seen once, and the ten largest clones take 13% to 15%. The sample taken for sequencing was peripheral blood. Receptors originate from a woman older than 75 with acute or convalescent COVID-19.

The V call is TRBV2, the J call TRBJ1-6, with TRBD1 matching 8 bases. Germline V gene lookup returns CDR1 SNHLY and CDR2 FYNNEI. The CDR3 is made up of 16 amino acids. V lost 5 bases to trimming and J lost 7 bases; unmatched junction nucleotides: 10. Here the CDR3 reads CASSSSDRGGNSPLHF. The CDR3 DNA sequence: TGTGCCAGCAGTTCCTCTGACAGGGGTGGAAATTCACCCCTCCACTTT.

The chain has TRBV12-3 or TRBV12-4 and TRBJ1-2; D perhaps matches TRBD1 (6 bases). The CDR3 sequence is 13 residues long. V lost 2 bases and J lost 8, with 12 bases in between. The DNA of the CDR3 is TGTGCCAGCAGTTTAACAGGGCAGACCGGCTACACCTTC. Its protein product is CASSLTGQTGYTF.

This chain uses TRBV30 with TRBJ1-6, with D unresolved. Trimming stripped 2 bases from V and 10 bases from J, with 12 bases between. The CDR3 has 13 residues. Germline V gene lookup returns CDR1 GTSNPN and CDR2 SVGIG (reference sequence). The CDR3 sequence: CAWSLAWASPLHF. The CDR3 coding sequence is TGTGCCTGGAGTTTGGCCTGGGCCTCACCCCTCCACTTT.

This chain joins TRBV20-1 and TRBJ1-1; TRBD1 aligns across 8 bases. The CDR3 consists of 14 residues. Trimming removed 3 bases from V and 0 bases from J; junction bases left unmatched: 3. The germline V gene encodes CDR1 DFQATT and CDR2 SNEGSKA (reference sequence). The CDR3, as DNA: TGCAGTGCTAGTTCAGGGGGCCTGAACACTGAAGCTTTCTTT. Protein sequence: CSASSGGLNTEAFF.

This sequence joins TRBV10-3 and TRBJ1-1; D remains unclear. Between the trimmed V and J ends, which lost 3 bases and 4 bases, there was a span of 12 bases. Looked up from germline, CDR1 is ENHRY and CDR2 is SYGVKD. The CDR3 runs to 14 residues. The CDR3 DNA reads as TGTGCCATCAGTGAACCGGAGACCACCACTGAAGCTTTCTTT. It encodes CAISEPETTTEAFF.

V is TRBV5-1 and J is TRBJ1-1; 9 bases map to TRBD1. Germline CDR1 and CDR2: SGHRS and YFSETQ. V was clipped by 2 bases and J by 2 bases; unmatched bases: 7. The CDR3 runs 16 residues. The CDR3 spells CASSLGTGIYNTEAFF. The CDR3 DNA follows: TGCGCCAGCAGCTTAGGGACAGGGATATACAACACTGAAGCTTTCTTT.

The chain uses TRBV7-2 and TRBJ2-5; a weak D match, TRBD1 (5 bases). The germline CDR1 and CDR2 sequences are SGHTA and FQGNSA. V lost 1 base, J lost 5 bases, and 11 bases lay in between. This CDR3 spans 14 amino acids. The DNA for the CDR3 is TGTGCCAGCAGCTTAGGGCAGGGTTGGGAGACCCAGTACTTC. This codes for CASSLGQGWETQYF.

The DNA for the CDR3 is TGTGCCAGCAGCTTAAAAAGCGGGGGGGCCGGTAATGAGCAGTTCTTC. It codes for CASSLKSGGAGNEQFF. This chain uses TRBV13 with TRBJ2-1, with 10 bases lining up with TRBD2. The CDR3 consists of 16 residues. Trimming cost V 2 bases and J 7 bases; bases outside gene matches: 8. Looked up from germline, CDR1 is PRHDT and CDR2 is FYEKMQ (reference sequence).

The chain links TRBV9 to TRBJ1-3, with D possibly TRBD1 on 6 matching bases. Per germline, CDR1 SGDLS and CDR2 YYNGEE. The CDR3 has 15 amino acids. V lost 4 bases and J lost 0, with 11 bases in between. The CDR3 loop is CASSTQGSSGNTIYF. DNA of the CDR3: TGTGCCAGCAGCACCCAGGGGAGCTCTGGAAACACCATATATTTT.

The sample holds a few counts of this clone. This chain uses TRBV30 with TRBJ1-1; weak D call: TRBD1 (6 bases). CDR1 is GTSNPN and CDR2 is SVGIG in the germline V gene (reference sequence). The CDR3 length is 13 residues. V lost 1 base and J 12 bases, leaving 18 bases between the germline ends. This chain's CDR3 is CAWSAGDIQVTFF. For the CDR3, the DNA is TGTGCCTGGAGTGCAGGGGACATCCAGGTGACTTTCTTT.

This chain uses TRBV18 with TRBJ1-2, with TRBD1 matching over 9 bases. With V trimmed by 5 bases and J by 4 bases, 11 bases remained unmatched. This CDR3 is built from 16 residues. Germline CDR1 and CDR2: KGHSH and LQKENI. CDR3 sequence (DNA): TGTGCCAGCTCAGCCGCTGGGACAGGGAGTAGCTATGGCTACACCTTC. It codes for CASSAAGTGSSYGYTF. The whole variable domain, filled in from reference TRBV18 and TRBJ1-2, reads NAGVMQNPRHLVRRRGQEARLRCSPMKGHSHVYWYRQLPEEGLKFMVYLQKENIIDESGMPKERFSAEFPKEGPSILRIQQVVRGDSAAYFCASSAAGTGSSYGYTFGSGTRLTVV.

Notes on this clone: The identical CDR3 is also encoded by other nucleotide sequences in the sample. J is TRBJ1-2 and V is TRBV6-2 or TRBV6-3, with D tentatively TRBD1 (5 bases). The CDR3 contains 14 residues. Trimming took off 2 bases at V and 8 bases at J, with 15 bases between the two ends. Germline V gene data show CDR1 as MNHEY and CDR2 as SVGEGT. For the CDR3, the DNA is TGTGCCAGCAGTTACGGAGGGGACGGCACAGGCTACACCTTC. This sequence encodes CASSYGGDGTGYTF.

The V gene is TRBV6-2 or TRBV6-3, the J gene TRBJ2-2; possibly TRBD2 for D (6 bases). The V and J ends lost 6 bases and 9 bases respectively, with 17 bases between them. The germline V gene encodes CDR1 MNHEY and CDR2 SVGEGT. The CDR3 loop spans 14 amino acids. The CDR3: CASSHREISWELFF. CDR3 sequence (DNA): TGTGCCAGCAGCCACCGGGAGATATCCTGGGAGCTGTTTTTT.

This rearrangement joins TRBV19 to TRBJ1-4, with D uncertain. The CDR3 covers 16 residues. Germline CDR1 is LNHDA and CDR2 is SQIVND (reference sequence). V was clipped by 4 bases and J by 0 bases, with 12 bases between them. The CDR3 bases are TGTGCCAGTAGTACGACGCAAGGAGCAACTAATGAAAAACTGTTTTTT. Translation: CASSTTQGATNEKLFF.

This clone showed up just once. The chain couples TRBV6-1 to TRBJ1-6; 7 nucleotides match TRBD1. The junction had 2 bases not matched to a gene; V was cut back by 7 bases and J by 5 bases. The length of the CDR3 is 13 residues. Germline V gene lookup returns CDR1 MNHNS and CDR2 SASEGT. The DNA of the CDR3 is TGTGCCAGCAAACAGGGGAATAATTCACCCCTCCACTTT. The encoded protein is CASKQGNNSPLHF.

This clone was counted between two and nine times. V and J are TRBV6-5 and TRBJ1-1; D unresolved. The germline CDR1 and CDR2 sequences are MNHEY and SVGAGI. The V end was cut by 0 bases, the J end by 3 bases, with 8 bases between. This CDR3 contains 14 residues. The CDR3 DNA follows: TGTGCCAGCAGTTACTCATCCGGGGACACTGAAGCTTTCTTT. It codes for CASSYSSGDTEAFF.

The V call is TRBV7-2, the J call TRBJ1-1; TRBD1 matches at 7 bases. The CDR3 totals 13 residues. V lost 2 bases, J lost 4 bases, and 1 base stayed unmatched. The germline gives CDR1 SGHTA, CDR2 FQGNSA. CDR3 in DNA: TGTGCCAGCAGCTTATCAGGGGGCACTGAAGCTTTCTTT. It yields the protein CASSLSGGTEAFF.

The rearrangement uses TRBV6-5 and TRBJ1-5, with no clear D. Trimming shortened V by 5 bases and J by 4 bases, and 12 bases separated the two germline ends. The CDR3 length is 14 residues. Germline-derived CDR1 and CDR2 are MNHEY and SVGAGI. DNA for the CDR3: TGTGCCAGCAGTAAGGAGGGAGGGAATCAGCCCCAGCATTTT. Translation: CASSKEGGNQPQHF.

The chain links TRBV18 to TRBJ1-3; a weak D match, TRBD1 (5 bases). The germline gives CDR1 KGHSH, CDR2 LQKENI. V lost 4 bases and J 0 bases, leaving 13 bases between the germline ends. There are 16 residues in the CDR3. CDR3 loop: CASSRGTASSGNTIYF. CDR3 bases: TGTGCCAGCTCACGGGGGACTGCATCCTCTGGAAACACCATATATTTT.

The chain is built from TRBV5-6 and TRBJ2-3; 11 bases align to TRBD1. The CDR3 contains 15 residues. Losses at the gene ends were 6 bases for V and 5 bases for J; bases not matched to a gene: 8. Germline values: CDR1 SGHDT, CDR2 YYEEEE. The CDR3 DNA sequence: TGTGCCAGCACCCTCGCCGGGACAGGGGGAGATACGCAGTATTTT. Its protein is CASTLAGTGGDTQYF.

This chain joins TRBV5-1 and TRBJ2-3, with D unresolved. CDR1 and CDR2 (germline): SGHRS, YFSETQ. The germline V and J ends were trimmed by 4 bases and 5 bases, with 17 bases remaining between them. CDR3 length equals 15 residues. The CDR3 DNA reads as TGCGCCAGCAGCCAGGTCGTTGCGCTCGGAGATACGCAGTATTTT. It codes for CASSQVVALGDTQYF.

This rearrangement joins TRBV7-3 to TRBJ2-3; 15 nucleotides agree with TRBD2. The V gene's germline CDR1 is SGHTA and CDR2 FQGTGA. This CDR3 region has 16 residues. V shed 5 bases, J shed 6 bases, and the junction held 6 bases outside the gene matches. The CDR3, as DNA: TGTGCCAGCAGCCCGGGACTAGCGGGGGGAAGTGATACGCAGTATTTT. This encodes CASSPGLAGGSDTQYF.

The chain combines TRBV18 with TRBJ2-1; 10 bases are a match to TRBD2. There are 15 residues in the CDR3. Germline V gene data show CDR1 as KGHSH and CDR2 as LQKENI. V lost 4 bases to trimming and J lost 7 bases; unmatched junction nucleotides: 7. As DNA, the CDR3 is TGTGCCAGCTCACTGAGCGGGGGGGTTTTGAATGAGCAGTTCTTC. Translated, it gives CASSLSGGVLNEQFF.

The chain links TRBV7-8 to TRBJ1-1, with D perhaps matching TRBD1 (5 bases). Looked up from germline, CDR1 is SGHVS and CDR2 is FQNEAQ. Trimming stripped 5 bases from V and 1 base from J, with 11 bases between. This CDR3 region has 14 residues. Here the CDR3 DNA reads TGTGCCAGCAGCCAGACAGTTCAGAACACTGAAGCTTTCTTT. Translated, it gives CASSQTVQNTEAFF.

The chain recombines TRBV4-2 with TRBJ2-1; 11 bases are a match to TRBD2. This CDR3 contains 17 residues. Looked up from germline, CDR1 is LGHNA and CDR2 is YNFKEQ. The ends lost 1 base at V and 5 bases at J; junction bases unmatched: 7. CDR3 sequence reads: CASSQGSLAGDHNEQFF. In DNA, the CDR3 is TGTGCCAGCAGCCAAGGATCACTAGCGGGGGACCACAATGAGCAGTTCTTC.

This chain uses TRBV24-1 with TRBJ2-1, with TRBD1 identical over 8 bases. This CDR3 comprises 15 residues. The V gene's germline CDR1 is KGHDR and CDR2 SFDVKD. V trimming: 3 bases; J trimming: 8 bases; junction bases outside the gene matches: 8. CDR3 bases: TGTGCCACCAGTGATCCCCAGGGGGCGCAAGATGAGCAGTTCTTC. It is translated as CATSDPQGAQDEQFF.

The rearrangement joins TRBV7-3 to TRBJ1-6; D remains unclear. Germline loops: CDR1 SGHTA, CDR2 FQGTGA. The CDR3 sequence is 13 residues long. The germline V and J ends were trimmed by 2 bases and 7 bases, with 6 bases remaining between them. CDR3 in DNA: TGTGCCAGCAGCTTAGACGGGAATTCACCCCTCCACTTT. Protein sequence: CASSLDGNSPLHF.

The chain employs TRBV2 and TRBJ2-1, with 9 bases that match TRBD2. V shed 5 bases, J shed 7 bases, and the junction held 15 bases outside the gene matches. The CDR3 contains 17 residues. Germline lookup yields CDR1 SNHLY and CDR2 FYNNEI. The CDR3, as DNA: TGTGCCAGCAGTTCAACAGCCCTTGCGGGGGGGGGTAATGAGCAGTTCTTC. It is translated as CASSSTALAGGGNEQFF.